This T cell receptor (beta chain) came from a study of cytomegalovirus exposure and HLA in healthy donors. Study observations and caveats: Researchers reported that three CMV-associated chains were confirmed in vitro as CMV antigen-specific. V- and J-gene trimming of TCR beta was linked (in a later analysis) to a missense DCLRE1C variant.

Amplification used 60 Vbeta primers and 13 Jbeta primers. TCRdb's copy holds only in-frame clones and misses some; the assay was immunoSEQ multiplex PCR. This repertoire includes roughly 100,000 clones. CDR1 and CDR2 (germline): GTSNPN, SVGIG (reference sequence). The CDR3 has 13 residues. The V gene lost 3 bases and the J gene lost 7 bases, with 14 bases spanning the gap. On this clone itself: The antigen is not known.

The gene calls are TRBV30 and TRBJ2-3; a weak D match, TRBD1 (5 bases). Sequenced material: PBMCs. The TCR sequence derives from a man in his forties in good health and CMV-seronegative. CDR3 region: CAWSRDRQYTQYF. In DNA form, the CDR3 reads TGTGCCTGGAGCAGAGACCGACAGTATACGCAGTATTTT. Full variable domain (remainder filled in from reference TRBV30 and TRBJ2-3): SQTIHQWPATLVQPVGSPLSLECTVEGTSNPNLYWYRQAAGRGLQLLFYSVGIGQISSEVPQNLSASRPQDRQFILSSKKLLLSDSGFYLCAWSRDRQYTQYFGPGTRLTVL.